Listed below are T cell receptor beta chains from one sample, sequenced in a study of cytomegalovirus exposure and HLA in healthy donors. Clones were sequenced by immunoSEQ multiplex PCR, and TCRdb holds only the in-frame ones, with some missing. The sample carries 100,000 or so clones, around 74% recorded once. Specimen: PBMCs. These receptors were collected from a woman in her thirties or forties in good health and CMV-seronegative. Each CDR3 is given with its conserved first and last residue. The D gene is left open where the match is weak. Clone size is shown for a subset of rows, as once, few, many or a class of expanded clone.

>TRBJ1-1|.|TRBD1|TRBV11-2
TGTGCCAGCAGCAGACAGGGGCCCTTGAACACTGAAGCTTTCTTT
CASSRQGPLNTEAFF
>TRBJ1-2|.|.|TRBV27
TGTGCCAGCAGTTTATCGATGTCAGCTAACTATGGCTACACCTTC
CASSLSMSANYGYTF
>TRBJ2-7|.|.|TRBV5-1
TGCGCCAGCAGCTTGGAAGGTAGCGGTTACGAGCAGTACTTC
CASSLEGSGYEQYF
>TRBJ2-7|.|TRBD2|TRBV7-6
TGTGCCAGCAGCTTAGAGAGCGGGGGCTACGAGCAGTACTTC
CASSLESGGYEQYF
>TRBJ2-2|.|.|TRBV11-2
TGTGCCAGCAGCCCCAGGCAGGGTGGGTACACCGGGGAGCTGTTTTTT
CASSPRQGGYTGELFF
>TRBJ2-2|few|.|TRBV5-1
TGCGCCAGCAGCTTGGGCAGGGCCCATACCGGGGAGCTGTTTTTT
CASSLGRAHTGELFF
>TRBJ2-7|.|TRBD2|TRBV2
TGTGCCAGCACCCTCCGGCTAGCGGGAGTTCACTACGAGCAGTACTTC
CASTLRLAGVHYEQYF
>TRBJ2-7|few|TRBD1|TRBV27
TGTGCCAGCAGCCCCGACAGGGTACGAAGCGAGCAGTACTTC
CASSPDRVRSEQYF
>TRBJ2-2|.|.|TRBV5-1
TGCGCCAGCAGCTTGTCGGGAACCGGGGAGCTGTTTTTT
CASSLSGTGELFF
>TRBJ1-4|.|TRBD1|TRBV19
TGTGCCAGTAGTCCGGACAGGGGAATTTATAATGAAAAACTGTTTTTT
CASSPDRGIYNEKLFF
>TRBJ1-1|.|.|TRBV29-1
TGCAGCGTTGACGGCACTGAAGCTTTCTTT
CSVDGTEAFF
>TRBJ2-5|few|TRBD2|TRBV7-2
TGTGCCAGCAGCTCCATTAGCGGGGGGGTAGGGGAGACCCAGTACTTC
CASSSISGGVGETQYF
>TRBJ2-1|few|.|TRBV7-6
TGTGCCAGCGGGAGTTTGCAGCGAGACAATGAGCAGTTCTTC
CASGSLQRDNEQFF
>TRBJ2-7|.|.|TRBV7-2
TGTGCCAGCAGCCCAGCTGCTACAGGCTCCTACGAGCAGTACTTC
CASSPAATGSYEQYF
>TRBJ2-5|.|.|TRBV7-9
TGTGCCAGCAGCTTCGGTCAATCAGGGAATTCGGAGACCCAGTACTTC
CASSFGQSGNSETQYF
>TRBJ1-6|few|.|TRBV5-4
TGTGCCAGCAGCTTGGATCAGGGGTCCAATTCACCCCTCCACTTT
CASSLDQGSNSPLHF
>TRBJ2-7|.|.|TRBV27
TGTGCCACCAGCTTACGACTCTCCTACGAGCAGTACTTC
CATSLRLSYEQYF
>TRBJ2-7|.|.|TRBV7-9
TGTGCCAGCAGCAACACGGGACTGGATTACTACGAGCAGTACTTC
CASSNTGLDYYEQYF